The 28 T cell receptor beta chains below come from one sample, sequenced in a study of shared clonotypes between healthy human individuals (dated by TCRdb to 2018 to 2020). Library method: the immunoSEQ multiplex PCR assay. This immuneACCESS table, as held by TCRdb, lists in-frame sequences with V and J called but not all clones. Of the missing ones, under half trace to an unresolved V gene in checked studies; the others have no known cause. The sample contains about 690,000 clones, roughly 87% of them found a single time. The ten most abundant clones make up 30% to 35% of the sample. Sequenced material: memory CD8+ T cells from PBMCs. The sample's cell subset or site label, decoded: CD45RO+ cells pooled with CCR7-negative TemRA cells. These receptor sequences come from a man younger than 35 in good health. Some clones in this sample may be carry-over from other donors' samples.

This clone was seen a few times. Other DNA sequences in the same sample also yield this CDR3. The J gene is TRBJ1-1, the V gene TRBV27, with D possibly matching TRBD1 (5 bases). Germline CDR1 is MNHEY and CDR2 is SMNVEV (reference sequence). This CDR3 contains 14 residues. The V and J ends lost 7 bases and 1 base respectively, with 13 bases between them. CDR3 nucleotides: TGTGCCAGCAAAGCGGGGACGGAGAACACTGAAGCTTTCTTT. Translation gives CASKAGTENTEAFF.

This chain connects TRBV14 to TRBJ2-1; D gene ambiguous. CDR3 size: 14 residues. V was shortened by 4 bases and J by 6 bases, with 13 bases between the two germline ends. Germline CDR1 is SGHDN and CDR2 is FVKESK. DNA of the CDR3: TGTGCCAGCAGCCCCCAGTCGTGGGGCAATGAGCAGTTCTTC. Residues: CASSPQSWGNEQFF.

V gene TRBV28 combines with J gene TRBJ2-7, with 8 nucleotides matching TRBD1. The germline CDR1 and CDR2 sequences are MDHEN and SYDVKM. The CDR3 is made up of 16 amino acids. Germline trimming cut 3 bases from V and 0 bases from J; bases unmatched to any gene: 7. The CDR3 region has the DNA TGTGCCAGCAGTTTCCAAACAGGGGGATCCTCCTACGAGCAGTACTTC. Its protein is CASSFQTGGSSYEQYF.

This rearrangement joins TRBV9 to TRBJ2-7; D gene ambiguous. This CDR3 is 16 amino acids long. V was trimmed by 0 bases and J by 0 bases, leaving 13 bases between them. Germline V lookup: CDR1 SGDLS, CDR2 YYNGEE. The CDR3 bases are TGTGCCAGCAGCGTAGAGGCGTGGACGGACTCCTACGAGCAGTACTTC. This gives the protein CASSVEAWTDSYEQYF. The complete variable domain, with remaining parts taken from reference TRBV9 and TRBJ2-7, reads DSGVTQTPKHLITATGQRVTLRCSPRSGDLSVYWYQQSLDQGLQFLIQYYNGEERAKGNILERFSAQQFPDLHSELNLSSLELGDSALYFCASSVEAWTDSYEQYFGPGTRLTVT.

This clone is a singleton in its sample. The chain couples TRBV7-8 to TRBJ2-5; 16 nucleotides agree with TRBD2. The CDR3 sequence is 19 residues long. Germline loops: CDR1 SGHVS, CDR2 FQNEAQ. After removal of 5 bases from V and 5 bases from J, the junction contained 14 bases not matched to a gene. Here the CDR3 DNA reads TGTGCCAGCAGCCTCCGAGGGACTAGCGGGAGGGCCCCCAGGGAGACCCAGTACTTC. It codes for CASSLRGTSGRAPRETQYF.

Regarding this clone: This sample includes further DNA sequences coding for the same CDR3. V and J are TRBV5-1 and TRBJ2-5, with 9 bases that match TRBD1. Germline loops: CDR1 SGHRS, CDR2 YFSETQ. V shed 0 bases and J 5 bases; nucleotides not matched to a gene: 5. There are 15 residues in the CDR3. Written as DNA, the CDR3 is TGCGCCAGCAGCTTGGACAGGGGGCTGTGGGAGACCCAGTACTTC. Its translation is CASSLDRGLWETQYF. Combining the CDR3 with reference TRBV5-1 and TRBJ2-5 gives the whole variable domain KAGVTQTPRYLIKTRGQQVTLSCSPISGHRSVSWYQQTPGQGLQFLFEYFSETQRNKGNFPGRFSGRQFSNSRSEMNVSTLELGDSALYLCASSLDRGLWETQYFGPGTRLLVL.

V usage is TRBV2 and J usage is TRBJ1-1, with 7 bases aligning to TRBD1. From germline, CDR1 is SNHLY and CDR2 FYNNEI. The CDR3 extends over 12 amino acids. The CDR3 region is CATVRGYTEAFF. CDR3 bases: TGTGCGACAGTCAGGGGGTACACTGAAGCTTTCTTT.

The chain couples TRBV28 to TRBJ2-1; 9 bases line up with TRBD2. The CDR3 sequence is 18 residues long. The J segment lost 4 bases and the V segment lost 5 bases, leaving 15 bases of the junction unmatched. Germline V gene sequence: CDR1 MDHEN, CDR2 SYDVKM. The DNA for the CDR3 is TGTGCCAGCAGTCCGGGACTAGCCCTCCTCCCACCTTACAATGAGCAGTTCTTC. Its translation: CASSPGLALLPPYNEQFF. Supplemented by reference TRBV28 and TRBJ2-1, the full variable domain reads DVKVTQSSRYLVKRTGEKVFLECVQDMDHENMFWYRQDPGLGLRLIYFSYDVKMKEKGDIPEGYSVSREKKERFSLILESASTNQTSMYLCASSPGLALLPPYNEQFFGPGTRLTVL.

The chain's CDR3 is CASSLDPAGSYHEQYF. The CDR3 DNA reads as TGCGCCAGCAGCTTGGATCCGGCAGGGTCATACCACGAGCAGTACTTC. The chain uses TRBV5-1 and TRBJ2-7, with a tentative D call TRBD1 (5 bases). The germline CDR1 and CDR2 sequences are SGHRS and YFSETQ. The V and J ends lost 0 bases and 5 bases respectively, with 18 bases between them. The CDR3 has 16 amino acids.

The chain carries TRBV7-9 and TRBJ1-6, with 7 positions matching TRBD1. Losses at the gene ends were 4 bases for V and 8 bases for J; bases not matched to a gene: 11. This CDR3 contains 16 residues. Germline V lookup: CDR1 SEHNR, CDR2 FQNEAQ (reference sequence). The CDR3 spells CASSSPIDRADSPLHF. The CDR3 DNA sequence: TGTGCCAGCAGCTCTCCCATCGACAGGGCTGATTCACCCCTCCACTTT. The full variable domain, with the rest looked up from reference TRBV7-9 and TRBJ1-6, is DTGVSQNPRHKITKRGQNVTFRCDPISEHNRLYWYRQTLGQGPEFLTYFQNEAQLEKSRLLSDRFSAERPKGSFSTLEIQRTEQGDSAMYLCASSSPIDRADSPLHFGNGTRLTVT.

This clone was recorded only once. The junction does not match germline at one end; this may be a read error. V gene TRBV7-3 combines with J gene TRBJ2-2; 11 nucleotides agree with TRBD2. This CDR3 has 15 amino acids. From germline, CDR1 is SGHTA and CDR2 FQGTGA. The CDR3 nucleotides are TGTGCCATCAGCGATGGACTAGCGGGTGACGGGGAGCTGTTTTTT. Its translation: CAISDGLAGDGELFF.

This rearrangement joins TRBV10-1 to TRBJ1-1, with 8 bases aligning to TRBD1. The CDR3 length is 13 residues. The germline gives CDR1 WNHNN, CDR2 SYGVQD (reference sequence). V trimming: 2 bases; J trimming: 4 bases; junction bases outside the gene matches: 0. CDR3 bases: TGCGCCAGCAGTGAGGACAGGGGCACTGAAGCTTTCTTT. It specifies CASSEDRGTEAFF.

The chain combines TRBV10-2 with TRBJ2-7; 8 nucleotides line up with TRBD2. After removal of 8 bases from V and 5 bases from J, the junction contained 11 bases not matched to a gene. From germline, CDR1 is WSHSY and CDR2 SAAADI. The CDR3 is 14 amino acids. This chain's CDR3 is CASGKSGSLHEQYF. The CDR3 coding sequence is TGCGCCAGCGGAAAGAGCGGGAGTCTGCACGAGCAGTACTTC.

J is TRBJ2-1 and V is TRBV7-9; D gene uncertain. V was pared by 2 bases and J by 8 bases, with 7 bases between. CDR1 is SEHNR and CDR2 is FQNEAQ in the germline V gene (reference sequence). This CDR3 contains 12 residues. The CDR3 DNA reads TGTGCCAGCAGCTTAAGTAAGGATGAGCAGTTCTTC. This encodes CASSLSKDEQFF.

The V gene is TRBV2, the J gene TRBJ1-1; tentatively, D is TRBD1 (5 bases). The CDR3 has 12 amino acids. V was shortened by 5 bases and J by 3 bases, with 7 bases between the two germline ends. Germline V gives CDR1 SNHLY, CDR2 FYNNEI. CDR3 DNA sequence: TGTGCCAGCAGTTGGGGGGACACTGAAGCTTTCTTT. This sequence encodes CASSWGDTEAFF.

The chain combines TRBV7-2 with TRBJ1-2; D is perhaps TRBD1 (6 bases). The CDR3 has 14 amino acids. CDR1 SGHTA and CDR2 FQGNSA come from the germline V gene. V was clipped by 4 bases and J by 6 bases, with 15 bases between them. As DNA, the CDR3 is TGTGCCAGCAGCTCCCCCAGACAGGAGGATGGCTACACCTTC. Residues: CASSSPRQEDGYTF.

As to this clone: Relative to the germline gene, one junction end is altered; a read error may explain this. V is TRBV7-9 and J is TRBJ2-1; 15 bases align to TRBD2. Germline CDR1 reads SEHNR; CDR2 reads FQNEAQ (reference sequence). The CDR3 consists of 17 residues. CDR3 sequence reads: CASSPKDEWTSGRASLF. Written as DNA, the CDR3 is TGTGCCAGCAGCCCTAAAGACGAGTGGACTAGCGGGAGGGCAAGCCTCTTC.

This rearrangement joins TRBV27 to TRBJ1-2; D is undetermined. Germline V gene sequence: CDR1 MNHEY, CDR2 SMNVEV (reference sequence). V lost 6 bases to trimming and J lost 1 base, with 15 bases between them. The CDR3 contains 15 residues. In DNA, the CDR3 is TGTGCCAGCAGCCTGCGAAAGGGTAGTAACTATGGCTACACCTTC. Translating gives CASSLRKGSNYGYTF.

This clone was detected once. V is TRBV15 and J is TRBJ2-3; 9 positions match TRBD2. The germline gives CDR1 LNHNV, CDR2 YYDKDF (reference sequence). V gave up 5 bases and J gave up 6 bases; unmatched junction bases: 12. The CDR3 covers 16 residues. The CDR3 here is CATSGLVAGVGDTQYF. CDR3 coding DNA: TGTGCCACCAGCGGACTCGTAGCGGGAGTGGGGGATACGCAGTATTTT.

The chain joins TRBV27 to TRBJ1-5, with D perhaps TRBD1 (6 bases). Germline assignment: CDR1 MNHEY and CDR2 SMNVEV (reference sequence). This CDR3 has 14 amino acids. Trimming removed 2 bases at V and 7 bases at J, with 12 bases between. CDR3 in DNA: TGTGCCAGCAGTTTAGGGGGGGGCACACAGCCCCAGCATTTT. It translates to CASSLGGGTQPQHF.

For this clone: Within the sample, other DNA sequences also encode this same CDR3. The V call is TRBV5-1, the J call TRBJ1-1; 7 bases fit TRBD1. The trim removed 0 bases at V and 1 base at J, leaving 0 bases unmatched. CDR3 size: 14 residues. In germline, CDR1 is SGHRS, CDR2 YFSETQ. Here the CDR3 reads CASSLDRGNTEAFF. CDR3 sequence (DNA): TGCGCCAGCAGCTTGGACAGGGGGAACACTGAAGCTTTCTTT.

The chain joins TRBV6-1 to TRBJ2-7; no definite D call. The CDR3 contains 12 residues. V gave up 5 bases and J gave up 3 bases, with 8 bases separating them. Germline V gene sequence: CDR1 MNHNS, CDR2 SASEGT. The chain's CDR3 is CASSPGVYEQYF. Written as DNA, the CDR3 is TGTGCCAGCAGTCCCGGCGTCTACGAGCAGTACTTC.

This clone was found once. The rearrangement uses TRBV21-1 and TRBJ2-2; the table's D call, TRBD2, has no DNA check behind it. TRBV21-1 constitutes a pseudogene. The CDR3 has 12 amino acids. CDR3 nucleotides: TGTGCCAGCAGCCCCCTGTTGGGGGAGCTGTTTTTT. Amino acid sequence: CASSPLLGELFF.

The rearrangement joins TRBV11-2 to TRBJ2-1; D is unclear. Germline V gene data show CDR1 as SGHAT and CDR2 as FQNNGV. Trimming pared 3 bases from V and 6 bases from J, leaving 6 bases between. The CDR3 contains 12 residues. The CDR3 DNA reads TGTGCCAGCAGCTTTCGCAGCAATGAGCAGTTCTTC. Translation gives CASSFRSNEQFF.

This chain connects TRBV6-1 to TRBJ1-2, with D unclear. Germline V lookup: CDR1 MNHNS, CDR2 SASEGT. Deletions cut 10 bases from V and 0 bases from J, with 12 bases between. The CDR3 totals 13 residues. The CDR3 DNA follows: TGTGCCACCCCAAGGGCGGCTAACTATGGCTACACCTTC. Translated, it gives CATPRAANYGYTF.

V is TRBV9 and J is TRBJ1-1, with a possible D match to TRBD1 (6 bases). Germline assignment: CDR1 SGDLS and CDR2 YYNGEE. V gave up 0 bases and J gave up 11 bases, with 14 bases separating them. The CDR3 covers 13 residues. The CDR3 region has the DNA TGTGCCAGCAGCGTAGATAAAGGGGGAGCGGCTTTCTTT. Encoded protein: CASSVDKGGAAFF.

The chain joins TRBV29-1 to TRBJ2-1; 13 bases match TRBD2. The CDR3 is 15 residues long. With 3 bases clipped from V and 7 bases from J, the junction kept 6 bases outside the gene matches. CDR1 is SQVTM and CDR2 is ANQGSEA in the germline V gene. The CDR3 spells CSVDGLAGVANEQFF. The CDR3 region has the DNA TGCAGCGTTGACGGACTAGCGGGAGTTGCTAATGAGCAGTTCTTC.

This chain joins TRBV7-9 and TRBJ1-4; no clear D gene. In germline, CDR1 is SEHNR, CDR2 FQNEAQ (reference sequence). V was cut by 5 bases and J by 11 bases, with 18 bases left in between. This CDR3 comprises 14 residues. CDR3 in DNA: TGTGCCAGCAGCCCCGACGGGCGAACTGAGAAACTGTTTTTT. It codes for CASSPDGRTEKLFF.